This T cell receptor beta chain stems from a study of beta chain features in type 1 diabetes. Study summary: Sorted cell examination encompassed approximately 110 million cells across all samples.

cDNA synthesis used the whole RNA isolate, giving expressed TCRB sequences. The protocol was immunoSEQ multiplex PCR, while the TCRdb copy is restricted to in-frame clones and leaves out a portion. The sample includes hundreds of thousands of clones, around 15% of them seen just once. Germline values: CDR1 SGHTA, CDR2 FQGTGA. The CDR3 covers 15 residues. Trimming left V 5 bases short and J 6 bases short, with 18 bases between. This clone was picked up a small number of times. This rearrangement joins TRBV7-3 to TRBJ2-3; either TRBD1 or TRBD2 may supply D (5 bases each). This sequence was found in a man younger than 35 in good health. The sample comprised naive CD4+ T cells from blood. This CDR3 is CASSPTGTTWDTQYF. CDR3 bases: TGTGCCAGCAGCCCAACCGGGACCACTTGGGATACGCAGTATTTT.